A single sample is the source of the 2 T cell receptor beta chains below, sequenced in a study of neurological immune-mediated disorders. A single record per CDR3 protein comes from TCRdb applying MiXCR to the 5' RACE reads. The table lists tens of thousands of distinct CDR3 sequences, about 12% of them singletons. The specimen was PBMCs. Receptor source: a female donor in good health.

This clonotype came up many times. The J gene is TRBJ1-3, the V gene TRBV7-2; D is unresolved. V lost 7 bases and J 0 bases, leaving 16 bases between the germline ends. The CDR3 has 16 residues. The germline CDR1 and CDR2 sequences are SGHTA and FQGNSA. CDR3 protein: CASTLPTLNSGNTIYF. CDR3 nucleotides: TGTGCCAGCACCCTCCCCACTTTAAACTCTGGAAACACCATATATTTT.

This clonotype has a handful of counts. The chain carries TRBV7-3 and TRBJ2-5; TRBD2 matches at 15 bases. CDR3 length equals 18 residues. CDR1 and CDR2 (germline): SGHTA, FQGTGA. Germline trimming cut 1 base from V and 1 base from J; bases unmatched to any gene: 4. The CDR3 reads CASSLRTSGRASQETQYF. CDR3 bases: TGTGCCAGCAGCTTAAGGACTAGCGGGAGGGCCTCCCAAGAGACCCAGTACTTC.